The T cell receptor (beta chain) described here comes from a study of Ad26.COV2.S vaccination and SARS-CoV-2 variants. Study overall: The COV1001 Ad26.COV2.S trial arm included the donor. The study gave Ad26.COV2.S intramuscularly, once or twice 56 days apart.

Produced via immunoSEQ multiplex PCR; TCRdb's table is partial and in-frame only. The sample consists of hundreds of thousands of clones, roughly 90% of them appearing once. Treatment denoted: around 19 received Ad26.COV2.S at low or high dose, single or two shots; a few received placebo; per-sample allocation not given. Sampling was done on day 63 after the first vaccine or placebo injection. The individual, an adult aged 18-55 years, was a donor in Boston. Vaccination employed an Ad26 vector expressing the Wuhan-strain SARS-CoV-2 spike. Germline CDR1 is SGHDT and CDR2 is YYEEEE. The CDR3 sequence is 14 residues long. The V and J ends lost 6 bases and 0 bases respectively, with 12 bases between them.

The source material was peripheral blood, sampled in a trial of Ad26.COV2.S vaccine versus placebo. The receptor was isolated from a person aged 18 to 65 who received the Ad26.COV2.S COVID-19 vaccine or a placebo. The rearrangement uses TRBV5-6 and TRBJ2-5; no clear D. CDR3 bases: TGTGCCAGCAACCAACTGACATACCAAGAGACCCAGTACTTC. Translating gives CASNQLTYQETQYF.